This TCR beta chain was sequenced for a study of beta chain features in type 1 diabetes. For the study at large: No age, gender or cell yield differences were seen between patients and healthy donors.

There are a few counts of this clone. Reverse transcribing all isolated RNA meant expressed TCRB transcripts were sequenced. Only in-frame clones appear in the TCRdb table, and some are missing; sequencing was by immunoSEQ multiplex PCR. This table has 900,000 or so clones, under 20% appearing once. The CDR3 totals 14 residues. Trimming left V 0 bases short and J 4 bases short, with 10 bases between. The V gene's germline CDR1 is SGHRS and CDR2 YFSETQ. The sequencing input was naive CD4+ T cells from blood. This clonotype was sampled from a woman between 18 and 30 years old in good health. This chain uses TRBV5-1 with TRBJ1-2; D ambiguous. CDR3 sequence reads: CASSLDSWGYGYTF. The DNA of the CDR3 is TGCGCCAGCAGCTTGGACTCCTGGGGCTATGGCTACACCTTC. The full variable domain, with the rest looked up from reference TRBV5-1 and TRBJ1-2, is KAGVTQTPRYLIKTRGQQVTLSCSPISGHRSVSWYQQTPGQGLQFLFEYFSETQRNKGNFPGRFSGRQFSNSRSEMNVSTLELGDSALYLCASSLDSWGYGYTFGSGTRLTVV.